Listed below are T cell receptor beta chains from one sample, sequenced in a study of T cells in Graves' hyperthyroidism and ophthalmopathy. TCRdb re-derived calls from the multiplex PCR reads in MiXCR, one entry per CDR3 protein. The table shows more than 500,000 distinct CDR3 sequences, with 46% occurring only once. The sequenced sample was peripheral blood or thyroid tissue (not recorded which). Receptors originate from an adult woman with Graves' disease, either hyperthyroidism or ophthalmopathy (not recorded which). CDR3s include the opening cysteine and the closing phenylalanine or tryptophan. Each record gives: D gene, clone size, V gene, J gene, CDR3 DNA, CDR3 protein. D genes are given only for firm matches. The size field is filled for only some rows; it gives once, few, many or a size class.

.	.	TRBV2	TRBJ1-1	TGTGCCAGCGGGAGCCTCGAGGGGATGACTGAAGCTTTCTTT	CASGSLEGMTEAFF
.	.	TRBV5-4	TRBJ1-5	TGTGCCAGCAGCCAAGGGCCGCCGAGGAGGGGCAATCAGCCCCAGCATTTT	CASSQGPPRRGNQPQHF
.	many	TRBV20-1	TRBJ1-3	TGCAGTGCTAGAAAAGCTGGAAACACCATATATTTT	CSARKAGNTIYF
.	once	TRBV7-1	TRBJ2-6	TGTGCCAGCAGCCTCAGGGTAACCGGGGCCAACGTCCTGACTTTC	CASSLRVTGANVLTF
TRBD1	many	TRBV14	TRBJ2-6	TGTGCCAGCAGCCGCGGGGACAGGGGGATTTTTGGGGCCAACGTCCTGACTTTC	CASSRGDRGIFGANVLTF
TRBD2	many	TRBV20-1	TRBJ2-7	TGCAGTGCTAGTACCGGGACTAGCGGTTACGAGCAGTACTTC	CSASTGTSGYEQYF
.	.	TRBV15	TRBJ1-2	TGTGCCACCAGCAGAGATCCGGGTGGGGTCCTCTATGGCTACACCTTC	CATSRDPGGVLYGYTF
TRBD1	once	TRBV11-2	TRBJ2-7	TGTGCCAGCAGTTCCAACCAGGGGGCGCTTTACGAGCAGTACTTC	CASSSNQGALYEQYF
TRBD2	.	TRBV5-1	TRBJ2-7	TGCGCCAGCAGCCCGGCTAGCGGGAGTGTTTACGAGCAGTACTTC	CASSPASGSVYEQYF
.	.	TRBV7-2	TRBJ2-7	TGCGCCAGCAGCTCCCCGGGAAGGAGATACGAGCAGTACTTC	CASSSPGRRYEQYF
.	.	TRBV7-9	TRBJ2-7	TGTGCCAGCAGCCCGACCCGCTACAATGAGCAGTACTTC	CASSPTRYNEQYF
.	.	TRBV20-1	TRBJ2-5	TGCAGTGCCACCAGCAGAGATCGGTTCCAGGAGACCCAGTACTTC	CSATSRDRFQETQYF
TRBD1	few	TRBV27	TRBJ1-4	TGTGCCAGCGCAAACAGGGGGGATAATGAAAAACTGTTTTTT	CASANRGDNEKLFF
.	.	TRBV2	TRBJ1-6	TGTGCCAGGAGCTCTCATTCACCCCTCCACTTT	CARSSHSPLHF
TRBD2	.	TRBV25-1	TRBJ2-7	TGTGCTAGAGCGGGGACCAACTACGAGCAGTACTTC	CARAGTNYEQYF
.	.	TRBV16	TRBJ1-6	TGTGCCAGCAGCCAATCGGGCAGGGTGGATTCACCCCTCCACTTT	CASSQSGRVDSPLHF
.	few	TRBV7-9	TRBJ1-1	TGTGCCAGCAGCCCCAGGGCGGAGAACACTGAAGCTTTCTTT	CASSPRAENTEAFF
.	many	TRBV20-1	TRBJ1-6	TGCAGTGCTAGAGATTTTTCCCAGGGATTGGGTTCACCCCTCCACTTT	CSARDFSQGLGSPLHF
TRBD1	.	TRBV10-3	TRBJ1-6	TGTGCTAGAAGAACAGGGGAGGGAAATTCACCCCTCCACTTT	CARRTGEGNSPLHF
TRBD1	many	TRBV7-2	TRBJ2-7	TGTGCCAGCAGCATAGACGGGACAGGGAATTACGAGCAGTACTTC	CASSIDGTGNYEQYF
TRBD1	.	TRBV19	TRBJ1-2	TGTGCCAGTAGTGCCGACAGGGGGCGAGTTGATGGCTACACCTTC	CASSADRGRVDGYTF
TRBD1	.	TRBV7-8	TRBJ1-1	TGTGCCAGCAGCCAAGGGGGCAGGGGTGCTGAAGCTTTCTTT	CASSQGGRGAEAFF
.	many	TRBV13	TRBJ2-2	TGTGCCAGCAGCCTCCCCCCCGGGACCGGGGAGCTGTTTTTT	CASSLPPGTGELFF
.	many	TRBV5-6	TRBJ2-7	TGTGCCAGCAGCTTGGGTATGGTCGAGCAGTACTTC	CASSLGMVEQYF
.	many	TRBV7-9	TRBJ2-6	TGTGCCAGCAGCCCAGACCTTCACTCTGGGGCCAACGTCCTGACTTTC	CASSPDLHSGANVLTF
.	many	TRBV7-2	TRBJ1-2	TGTGCCAGCAGGGACCCTTTTGGTGGCTACACCTTC	CASRDPFGGYTF
.	many	TRBV6-1	TRBJ1-1	TGTGCCAGCAGACGCCCGAGGGGCCCCGCTGAAGCTTTCTTT	CASRRPRGPAEAFF
.	.	TRBV24-1	TRBJ2-5	TGTGCCACCAGTGATGAATCCCAAGAGACCCAGTACTTC	CATSDESQETQYF
TRBD1	few	TRBV4-1	TRBJ2-2	TGCGCCAGCGGCACTCCAGGGGGCACCGGGGAGCTGTTTTTT	CASGTPGGTGELFF
TRBD1	many	TRBV10-3	TRBJ2-7	TGTGCCATCAGTGAGTCCCCGGGACAGGGATACTACGAGCAGTACTTC	CAISESPGQGYYEQYF
.	.	TRBV13	TRBJ1-4	TGTGCCAGCAGCTCCCCGAGCAGGTTCTTGAAACTGTTTTTT	CASSSPSRFLKLFF
.	many	TRBV7-2	TRBJ1-5	TGTGCCAGCGGCGATCAGGGGATTCAGCCCCAGCATTTT	CASGDQGIQPQHF
TRBD2	many	TRBV5-1	TRBJ2-7	TGCGCCAGCAGCGCGGGAGCGCGCGAGCAGTACTTC	CASSAGAREQYF
TRBD2	many	TRBV7-8	TRBJ2-6	TGTGCCAGCAGCTTACTGGGGGGGGTTGGGGCCAACGTCCTGACTTTC	CASSLLGGVGANVLTF
.	.	TRBV25-1	TRBJ2-5	TGTGCCAGCAGCACAGACGTATTAGGGGGTGAGACCCAGTACTTC	CASSTDVLGGETQYF
.	.	TRBV29-1	TRBJ2-7	TGCAGCGTAGAAACAGGGAAGAGCTCCTACGAGCAGTACTTC	CSVETGKSSYEQYF
.	once	TRBV19	TRBJ2-5	TGTGCCAGTAGTATAGGCGCCCGGGAGACCCAGTACTTC	CASSIGARETQYF
.	.	TRBV5-1	TRBJ1-4	TGCGCCAGCAGCTTGACAGGGATCGCAACTAATGAAAAACTGTTTTTT	CASSLTGIATNEKLFF
.	.	TRBV5-1	TRBJ2-1	TGCGCCAGCAGCTTGGATACCTTCCCCCCCGAGTTCTTC	CASSLDTFPPEFF
.	many	TRBV28	TRBJ1-6	TGTGCCAGCAGTTTAAGGAAGGGGTCACCCCTCCACTTT	CASSLRKGSPLHF
TRBD2	many	TRBV11-3	TRBJ2-2	TGTGCCAGCAGCTCCGGGACTAGCGGGACCGGGGAGCTGTTTTTT	CASSSGTSGTGELFF
TRBD2	few	TRBV2	TRBJ2-5	TGTGCCAGCAGTGAAGCGCAGATGCGGGAGAACCAGTACTTC	CASSEAQMRENQYF
.	many	TRBV5-1	TRBJ1-1	TGCGCCAGCAGCTTGGAGGTGGGCCCCAACACTGAAGCTTTCTTT	CASSLEVGPNTEAFF
.	many	TRBV10-3	TRBJ1-1	TGTGCCATCAGTGACCCCATGAACACTGAAGCTTTCTTT	CAISDPMNTEAFF
.	.	TRBV15	TRBJ1-1	TGTGCCACCAGCAGAGAGGCGGCTGAAGCTTTCTTT	CATSREAAEAFF
.	many	TRBV5-5	TRBJ1-2	TGTGCCAGCAGCAGAGTTTCGAACTATGGCTACACCTTC	CASSRVSNYGYTF
TRBD1	.	TRBV20-1	TRBJ1-5	TGCAGTGCTAGGGGGCTGGGACAGGGAAGTCAGCCCCAGCATTTT	CSARGLGQGSQPQHF
.	.	TRBV5-4	TRBJ1-4	TGTGCCAGCAGCCCCACGTCGGGTCCTAATGAAAAACTGTTTTTT	CASSPTSGPNEKLFF
.	.	TRBV19	TRBJ1-2	TGTGCCAGTAGTGCTGGCCCCCGCCAGGGCTACACCTTC	CASSAGPRQGYTF
.	many	TRBV29-1	TRBJ1-2	TGCAGCGTTGGGACTACAGGGCTCTATGGCTACACCTTC	CSVGTTGLYGYTF